This entry features one T cell receptor beta chain sequence. Other DNA sequences within the sample encode an identical CDR3. The data originate from a study of blood T cell repertoires in COVID-19. Method: immunoSEQ multiplex PCR; TCRdb's copy keeps in-frame clones and lacks some. Here the sample spans some 200,000 clones, about 95% being singletons. V dropped 4 bases and J dropped 1 base, with 7 bases sitting between them. In germline, CDR1 is MNHEY, CDR2 SVGAGI. CDR3 length: 13 residues. This chain links TRBV6-5 with TRBJ1-1; possibly TRBD1 for D (6 bases). Sequencing used peripheral blood. This TCR derives from a young man with COVID-19, enrolled during active disease. CDR3 nucleotide sequence: TGTGCCAGCAGTTCAGGGGCGAACACTGAAGCTTTCTTT. It encodes CASSSGANTEAFF.